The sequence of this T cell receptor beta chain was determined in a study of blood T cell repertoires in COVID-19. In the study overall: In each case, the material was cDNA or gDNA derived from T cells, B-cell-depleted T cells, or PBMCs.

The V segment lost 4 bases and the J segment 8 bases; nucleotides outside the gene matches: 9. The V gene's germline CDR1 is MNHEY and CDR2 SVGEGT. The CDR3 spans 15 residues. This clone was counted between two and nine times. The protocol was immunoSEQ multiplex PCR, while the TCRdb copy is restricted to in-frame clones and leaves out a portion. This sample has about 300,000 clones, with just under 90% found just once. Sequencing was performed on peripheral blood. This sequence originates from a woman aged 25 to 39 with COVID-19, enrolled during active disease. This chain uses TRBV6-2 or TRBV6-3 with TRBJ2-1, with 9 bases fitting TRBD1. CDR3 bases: TGTGCCAGCAGTTCGGACAGGGGAGCTTTGGATGAGCAGTTCTTC. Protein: CASSSDRGALDEQFF.